The text below deals with one T cell receptor beta chain. What it binds is unknown. These data come from a study of T cell responses to AZD1222 COVID-19 vaccine. Study observations and caveats: Per reports, nearly half of all spike-specific TCRs target regions that are unmutated in variants. Compared with day 0, the breadth and depth of the Spike-specific TCR repertoire rose significantly after two doses of AZD1222.

This table comes from immunoSEQ multiplex PCR, and its TCRdb copy is limited to in-frame clones, with some not included. The sample lists about 180,000 clones, about nine tenths occurring once. This TCR derives from an adult who received the AZD1222 COVID-19 vaccine. The input for sequencing was peripheral blood, taken 28 days after the second AZD1222 dose.

This CDR3 is CASRSHIAGYTF. The DNA for the CDR3 is TGTGCCAGCAGGAGCCATATAGCTGGCTACACCTTC. The chain couples TRBV3-1 (or the pseudogene TRBV3-2) to TRBJ1-2; no clear D. The ends were cut back, 6 bases at V and 7 bases at J, with 12 bases in the middle. The CDR3 has 12 amino acids. Germline V lookup: CDR1 LGHDT, CDR2 YNNKEL (reference sequence).